This is a list of T cell receptor beta chains from one sample in a study of cytomegalovirus exposure and HLA in healthy donors. Profiled with immunoSEQ multiplex PCR; TCRdb holds only in-frame clones, not every one. The table shows about 73,000 clones, with about 90% occurring only once. The sequencing sample was made of PBMCs. Source of these receptors: a woman aged 18 to 35 in good health and CMV-seropositive. The CDR3 runs from the conserved cysteine through the conserved F or W. Each record gives: D gene, clone size, V gene, J gene, CDR3 protein, CDR3 DNA. The D gene is left open where the match is weak. Clone size appears in some rows only: once, few, many, or a class for an expanded clone.

.	.	TRBV4-3	TRBJ2-7	CASSQGPPGDSYEQYF	TGCGCCAGCAGCCAAGGTCCCCCGGGGGACTCCTACGAGCAGTACTTC
TRBD1	.	TRBV13	TRBJ2-2	CASRQGANTGELFF	TGTGCCAGCAGACAGGGGGCCAACACCGGGGAGCTGTTTTTT
TRBD1	.	TRBV4-2	TRBJ1-5	CASRGTVYSNQPQHF	TGTGCCAGCAGGGGGACAGTTTATAGCAATCAGCCCCAGCATTTT
.	.	TRBV4-1	TRBJ1-2	CASSQERGYYGYTF	TGCGCCAGCAGCCAAGAGAGGGGGTACTATGGCTACACCTTC
TRBD1	.	TRBV6-5	TRBJ2-3	CASSRTGLEDTQYF	TGTGCCAGCAGTAGGACAGGTCTGGAGGATACGCAGTATTTT
TRBD1	.	TRBV5-1	TRBJ1-1	CASSLVGQGNTEAFF	TGCGCCAGCAGCTTGGTGGGACAGGGGAACACTGAAGCTTTCTTT
TRBD1	.	TRBV28	TRBJ2-3	CASSFGTGGTDTQYF	TGTGCCAGCAGCTTCGGGACAGGGGGCACAGATACGCAGTATTTT
.	.	TRBV4-2	TRBJ2-2	CASSQDLIPGELFF	TGTGCCAGCAGCCAAGATCTAATCCCCGGGGAGCTGTTTTTT
.	.	TRBV6-1	TRBJ2-7	CASSIVQTYEQYF	TGTGCCAGCAGCATAGTCCAAACCTACGAGCAGTACTTC
TRBD1	.	TRBV6-6	TRBJ1-2	CASSIPGGQNYGYTF	TGTGCCAGCAGTATACCAGGGGGGCAAAACTATGGCTACACCTTC
.	.	TRBV7-9	TRBJ1-5	CASSTQGNQPQHF	TGTGCCAGCAGCACACAGGGAAATCAGCCCCAGCATTTT
TRBD2	.	TRBV25-1	TRBJ2-1	CASSERGLAGVNEQFF	TGTGCCAGCAGTGAAAGGGGACTAGCGGGGGTCAATGAGCAGTTCTTC
.	.	TRBV9	TRBJ1-5	CASSTEGGVGQPQHF	TGTGCCAGCAGCACCGAGGGAGGCGTCGGACAGCCCCAGCATTTT
.	.	TRBV11-2	TRBJ2-1	CASSPRGSGLNNEQFF	TGTGCCAGCAGCCCCAGGGGGTCGGGACTGAACAATGAGCAGTTCTTC
TRBD1	.	TRBV27	TRBJ1-1	CASSLSGQGAVNTEAFF	TGTGCCAGCAGTTTATCGGGACAGGGGGCGGTGAACACAGAAGCTTTCTTT
TRBD1	.	TRBV30	TRBJ2-2	CALSRGKGTGELFF	TGTGCCCTCTCCAGGGGGAAGGGCACCGGGGAGCTGTTTTTT
.	.	TRBV7-9	TRBJ2-3	CASSSDTADTQYF	TGTGCCAGCAGCTCCGACACGGCAGATACGCAGTATTTT
.	once	TRBV9	TRBJ2-1	CASSLGRGEQFF	TGTGCCAGCAGCCTTGGACGGGGGGAGCAGTTCTTC
.	.	TRBV4-1	TRBJ1-5	CASSQDGAGRVQPQHF	TGCGCCAGCAGCCAAGATGGGGCAGGGAGGGTGCAGCCCCAGCATTTT
TRBD1	few	TRBV6-4	TRBJ2-1	CASSDNRGANNEQFF	TGTGCCAGCAGTGACAACAGGGGGGCCAACAATGAGCAGTTCTTC
.	.	TRBV13	TRBJ2-5	CASSLRRDPQETQYF	TGTGCCAGCAGCTTAAGGCGGGACCCCCAAGAGACCCAGTACTTC
TRBD1	.	TRBV5-1	TRBJ1-2	CASSSQGGSLYGYTF	TGCGCCAGCAGCTCCCAAGGGGGCAGCCTCTATGGCTACACCTTC
.	.	TRBV9	TRBJ1-3	CASSVGSSGNTIYF	TGTGCCAGCAGCGTAGGCAGCTCTGGAAACACCATATATTTT
TRBD1	once	TRBV7-9	TRBJ2-4	CASSLGTGGSKNIQYF	TGTGCCAGCAGCTTAGGGACAGGGGGATCCAAAAACATTCAGTACTTC
.	.	TRBV11-3	TRBJ1-5	CASSWQGGNQPQHF	TGTGCCAGCAGCTGGCAGGGTGGCAATCAGCCCCAGCATTTT
.	once	TRBV9	TRBJ1-1	CASSVVPDFSSEAFF	TGTGCCAGCAGCGTAGTCCCTGATTTTAGCTCTGAAGCTTTCTTT
.	.	TRBV10-1	TRBJ2-1	CASSETTRSSYNEQFF	TGCGCCAGCAGTGAGACTACGCGGAGCTCCTACAATGAGCAGTTCTTC
.	.	TRBV5-4	TRBJ1-1	CASTEDISREAFF	TGTGCCAGCACCGAAGACATTTCAAGGGAAGCTTTCTTT
.	.	TRBV2	TRBJ2-3	CASSYDRPPDTQYF	TGTGCCAGCAGTTATGACAGGCCTCCAGATACGCAGTATTTT
.	once	TRBV9	TRBJ2-2	CASSGILNTGELFF	TGTGCCAGCAGCGGTATTTTGAACACCGGGGAGCTGTTTTTT
TRBD1	.	TRBV2	TRBJ1-2	CASSERDRGFGYTF	TGTGCCAGCAGTGAACGGGACAGGGGCTTTGGCTACACCTTC
TRBD1	.	TRBV7-9	TRBJ2-7	CASSFLDRGGYEQYF	TGTGCCAGCAGCTTTCTGGACAGGGGCGGCTACGAGCAGTACTTC
.	many	TRBV9	TRBJ1-1	CASSIRQDNTEAFF	TGTGCCAGCAGCATCCGACAGGACAATACTGAAGCTTTCTTT
.	.	TRBV29-1	TRBJ2-3	CSVVGLTDTQYF	TGCAGCGTTGTTGGCCTCACAGATACGCAGTATTTT
TRBD2	.	TRBV9	TRBJ2-5	CASSRSGGAGETQYF	TGTGCCAGCAGCAGAAGCGGGGGGGCTGGAGAGACCCAGTACTTC
TRBD1	.	TRBV15	TRBJ1-2	CATSRDHRGVQGYTF	TGTGCCACCAGCAGAGATCACAGGGGAGTGCAGGGCTACACCTTC
.	.	TRBV5-6	TRBJ1-2	CASSLPLTAPYGYTF	TGTGCCAGCAGCTTGCCCTTGACAGCCCCCTATGGCTACACCTTC
TRBD1	.	TRBV18	TRBJ2-6	CASSPDRALRGANVLTF	TGTGCCAGCTCACCGGACAGGGCCTTAAGGGGGGCCAACGTCCTGACTTTC
.	.	TRBV4-2	TRBJ2-4	CASSQDRRADLAKNIQYF	TGTGCCAGCAGCCAAGATAGGAGGGCCGACCTAGCCAAAAACATTCAGTACTTC
.	.	TRBV6-5	TRBJ2-5	CASSPSQGEETQYF	TGTGCCAGCAGTCCCTCACAGGGTGAAGAGACCCAGTACTTC
.	.	TRBV10-1	TRBJ2-3	CASSERASGTDTQYF	TGCGCCAGCAGTGAACGGGCTAGCGGCACAGATACGCAGTATTTT
TRBD2	.	TRBV5-8	TRBJ2-7	CASSLEGLAGDYEQYF	TGTGCCAGCAGCTTAGAGGGACTAGCGGGCGACTACGAGCAGTACTTC
.	once	TRBV10-1	TRBJ2-2	CASSELPGLNTGELFF	TGCGCCAGCAGTGAGCTCCCGGGACTGAACACCGGGGAGCTGTTTTTT
TRBD1	.	TRBV5-6	TRBJ2-2	CASSRQGPWHLFF	TGTGCCAGCAGCAGACAGGGACCATGGCACTTGTTTTTT
TRBD1	.	TRBV29-1	TRBJ2-5	CSVDGGTGGETQYF	TGCAGCGTTGACGGCGGGACAGGGGGAGAGACCCAGTACTTC
TRBD2	.	TRBV6-1	TRBJ2-6	CASSEGSLLRGVSSGANVLTF	TGTGCCAGCAGTGAAGGATCTTTGTTGCGGGGGGTGAGCTCTGGGGCCAACGTCCTGACTTTC
.	.	TRBV6-1	TRBJ2-1	CASSVLTGYVGNEQFF	TGTGCCAGCAGTGTCCTTACAGGGTATGTAGGCAATGAGCAGTTCTTC
TRBD2	.	TRBV7-9	TRBJ2-1	CASSRALAGYEQFF	TGTGCCAGCAGCCGAGCACTAGCGGGTTATGAGCAGTTCTTC
.	.	TRBV7-6	TRBJ2-1	CASSLVDKSEQFF	TGTGCCAGCAGCTTAGTAGACAAATCTGAGCAGTTCTTC
TRBD2	.	TRBV7-8	TRBJ2-1	CASSPYGLAGTYNEQFF	TGTGCCAGCAGCCCCTACGGACTAGCGGGCACCTACAATGAGCAGTTCTTC
TRBD1	.	TRBV6-6	TRBJ1-6	CASIRQGVGSPLHF	TGTGCCAGCATTAGGCAGGGGGTAGGTTCACCCCTCCACTTT
.	.	TRBV29-1	TRBJ2-1	CSVDGLASYNEQFF	TGCAGCGTTGATGGGCTAGCCTCCTACAATGAGCAGTTCTTC
TRBD2	.	TRBV18	TRBJ2-3	CASSPPASGGADTQYF	TGTGCCAGCTCACCACCGGCTAGCGGGGGGGCTGATACGCAGTATTTT